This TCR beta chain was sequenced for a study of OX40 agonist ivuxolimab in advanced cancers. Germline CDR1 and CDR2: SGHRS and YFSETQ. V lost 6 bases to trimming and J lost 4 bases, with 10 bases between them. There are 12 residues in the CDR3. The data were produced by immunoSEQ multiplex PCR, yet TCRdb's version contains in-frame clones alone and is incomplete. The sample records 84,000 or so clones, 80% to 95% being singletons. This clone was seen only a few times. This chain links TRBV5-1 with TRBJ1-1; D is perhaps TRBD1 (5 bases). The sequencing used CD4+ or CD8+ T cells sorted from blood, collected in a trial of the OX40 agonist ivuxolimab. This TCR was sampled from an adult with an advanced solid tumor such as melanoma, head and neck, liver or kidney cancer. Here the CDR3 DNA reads TGCGCCAGCAAAGGGGTGGCCACTGAAGCTTTCTTT. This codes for CASKGVATEAFF.